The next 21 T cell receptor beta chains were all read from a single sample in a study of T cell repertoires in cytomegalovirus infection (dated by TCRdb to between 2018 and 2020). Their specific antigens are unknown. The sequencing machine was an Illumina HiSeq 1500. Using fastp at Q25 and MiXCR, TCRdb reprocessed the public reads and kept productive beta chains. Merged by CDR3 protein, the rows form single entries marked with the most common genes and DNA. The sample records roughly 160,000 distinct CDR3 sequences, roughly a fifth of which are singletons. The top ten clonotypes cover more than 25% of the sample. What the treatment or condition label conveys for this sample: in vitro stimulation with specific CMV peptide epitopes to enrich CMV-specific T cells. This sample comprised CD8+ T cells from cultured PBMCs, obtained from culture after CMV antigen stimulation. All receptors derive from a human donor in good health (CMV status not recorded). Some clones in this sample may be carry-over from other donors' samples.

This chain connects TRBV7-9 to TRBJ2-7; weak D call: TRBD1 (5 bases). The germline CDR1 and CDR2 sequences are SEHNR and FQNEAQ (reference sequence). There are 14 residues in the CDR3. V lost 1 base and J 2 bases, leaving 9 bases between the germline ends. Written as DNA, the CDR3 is TGTGCCAGCAGCTTAGACTACAGGACCTACGAGCAGTACTTC. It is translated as CASSLDYRTYEQYF.

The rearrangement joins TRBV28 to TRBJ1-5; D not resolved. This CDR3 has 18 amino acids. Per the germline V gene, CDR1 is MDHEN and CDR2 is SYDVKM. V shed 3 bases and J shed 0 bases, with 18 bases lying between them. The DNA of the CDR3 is TGTGCCAGCAGTTTTCAAAGGTCCCTTGGCCCTAGCAATCAGCCCCAGCATTTT. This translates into CASSFQRSLGPSNQPQHF.

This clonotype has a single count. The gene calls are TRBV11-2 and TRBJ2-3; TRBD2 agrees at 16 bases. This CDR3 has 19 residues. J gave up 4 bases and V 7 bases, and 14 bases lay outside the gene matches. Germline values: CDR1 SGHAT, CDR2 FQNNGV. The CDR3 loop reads CASIPSPGLAGGEADTQYF. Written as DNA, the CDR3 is TGTGCCAGCATTCCTTCTCCGGGACTAGCGGGGGGGGAAGCAGATACGCAGTATTTT.

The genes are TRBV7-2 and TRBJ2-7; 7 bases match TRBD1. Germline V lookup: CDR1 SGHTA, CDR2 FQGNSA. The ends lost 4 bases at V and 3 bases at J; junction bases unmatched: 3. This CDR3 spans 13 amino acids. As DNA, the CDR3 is TGTGCCAGCAGCTCGACAGGGATCTACGAGCAGTACTTC. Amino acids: CASSSTGIYEQYF.

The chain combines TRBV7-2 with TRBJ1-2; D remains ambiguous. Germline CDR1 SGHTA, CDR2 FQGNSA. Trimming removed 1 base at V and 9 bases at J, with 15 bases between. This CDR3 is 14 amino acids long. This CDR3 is CASSLEPSSDSYTF. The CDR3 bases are TGTGCCAGCAGCTTAGAGCCCAGCTCAGATAGCTACACCTTC. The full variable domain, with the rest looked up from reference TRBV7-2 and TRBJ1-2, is GAGVSQSPSNKVTEKGKDVELRCDPISGHTALYWYRQSLGQGLEFLIYFQGNSAPDKSGLPSDRFSAERTGGSVSTLTIQRTQQEDSAVYLCASSLEPSSDSYTFGSGTRLTVV.

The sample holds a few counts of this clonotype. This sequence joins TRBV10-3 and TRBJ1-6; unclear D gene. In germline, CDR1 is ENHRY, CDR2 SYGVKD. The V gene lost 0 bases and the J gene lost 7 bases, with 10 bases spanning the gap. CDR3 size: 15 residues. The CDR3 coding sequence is TGTGCCATCAGTGAGTCGAGGGAGTTGAATTCACCCCTCCACTTT. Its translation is CAISESRELNSPLHF.

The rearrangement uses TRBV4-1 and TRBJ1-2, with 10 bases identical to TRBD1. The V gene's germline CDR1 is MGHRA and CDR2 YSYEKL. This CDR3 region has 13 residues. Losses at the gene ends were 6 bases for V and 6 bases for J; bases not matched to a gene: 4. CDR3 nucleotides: TGCGCCAGCAGAGGACAGGGGGAAAATGGCTACACCTTC. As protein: CASRGQGENGYTF.

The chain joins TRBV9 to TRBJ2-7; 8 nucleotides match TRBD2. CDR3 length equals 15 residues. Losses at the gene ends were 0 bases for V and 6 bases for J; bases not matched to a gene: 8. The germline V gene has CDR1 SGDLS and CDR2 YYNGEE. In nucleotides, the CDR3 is TGTGCCAGCAGCGTAGGGGCGGGGGGTGACTTCGAGCAGTACTTC. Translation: CASSVGAGGDFEQYF. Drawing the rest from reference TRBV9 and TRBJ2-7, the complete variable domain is DSGVTQTPKHLITATGQRVTLRCSPRSGDLSVYWYQQSLDQGLQFLIQYYNGEERAKGNILERFSAQQFPDLHSELNLSSLELGDSALYFCASSVGAGGDFEQYFGPGTRLTVT.

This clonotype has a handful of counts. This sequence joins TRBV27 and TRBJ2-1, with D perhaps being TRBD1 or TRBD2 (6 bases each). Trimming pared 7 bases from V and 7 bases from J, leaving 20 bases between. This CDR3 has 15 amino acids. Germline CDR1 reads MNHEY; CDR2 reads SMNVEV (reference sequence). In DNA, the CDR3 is TGTGCCAGCATTACCACCCGGGGGCCGGCGAATGAGCAGTTCTTC. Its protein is CASITTRGPANEQFF.

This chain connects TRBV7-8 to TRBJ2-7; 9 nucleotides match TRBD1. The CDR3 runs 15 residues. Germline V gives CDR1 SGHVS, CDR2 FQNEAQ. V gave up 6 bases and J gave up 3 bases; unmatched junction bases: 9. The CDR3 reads CASSPDRGFYYEQYF. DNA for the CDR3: TGTGCCAGCAGTCCAGACAGGGGGTTTTACTACGAGCAGTACTTC.

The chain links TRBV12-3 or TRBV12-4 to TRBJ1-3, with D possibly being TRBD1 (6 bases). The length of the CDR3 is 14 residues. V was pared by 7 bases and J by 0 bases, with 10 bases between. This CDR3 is CASNTGSSGNTIYF. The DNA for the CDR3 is TGTGCCAGCAATACAGGGAGCTCTGGAAACACCATATATTTT.

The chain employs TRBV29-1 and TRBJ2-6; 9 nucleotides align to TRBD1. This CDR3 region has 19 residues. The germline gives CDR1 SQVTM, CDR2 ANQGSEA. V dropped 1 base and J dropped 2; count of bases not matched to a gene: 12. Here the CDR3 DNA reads TGCAGCGTTGAAGGTTCAAGACAGGGGGGAATTACTGGGGCCAACGTCCTGACTTTC. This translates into CSVEGSRQGGITGANVLTF.

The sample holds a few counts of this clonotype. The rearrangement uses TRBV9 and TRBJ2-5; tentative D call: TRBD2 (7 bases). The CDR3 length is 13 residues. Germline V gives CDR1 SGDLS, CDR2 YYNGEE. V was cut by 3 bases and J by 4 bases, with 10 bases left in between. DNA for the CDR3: TGTGCCAGCAGCGACGGGGGGCCAGAGACCCAGTACTTC. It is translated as CASSDGGPETQYF.

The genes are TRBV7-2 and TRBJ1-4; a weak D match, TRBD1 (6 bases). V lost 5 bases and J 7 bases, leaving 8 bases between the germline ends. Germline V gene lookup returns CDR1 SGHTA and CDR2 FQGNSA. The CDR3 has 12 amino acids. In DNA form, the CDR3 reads TGTGCCAGCAGCGGAGGGGGTGAAAAACTGTTTTTT. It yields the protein CASSGGGEKLFF. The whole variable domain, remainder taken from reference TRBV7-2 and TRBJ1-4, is GAGVSQSPSNKVTEKGKDVELRCDPISGHTALYWYRQSLGQGLEFLIYFQGNSAPDKSGLPSDRFSAERTGGSVSTLTIQRTQQEDSAVYLCASSGGGEKLFFGSGTQLSVL.

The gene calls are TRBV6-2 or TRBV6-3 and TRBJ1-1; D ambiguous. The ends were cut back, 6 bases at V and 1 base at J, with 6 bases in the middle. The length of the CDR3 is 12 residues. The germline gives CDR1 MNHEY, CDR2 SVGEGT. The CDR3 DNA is TGTGCCAGCAGGGTTGGGAACACTGAAGCTTTCTTT. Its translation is CASRVGNTEAFF.

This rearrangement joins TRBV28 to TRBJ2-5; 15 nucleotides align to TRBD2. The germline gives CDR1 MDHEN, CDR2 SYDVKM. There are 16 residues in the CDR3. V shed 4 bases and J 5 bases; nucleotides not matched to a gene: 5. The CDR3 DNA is TGTGCCAGCAGTTCCGGACTAGCGGGGGGGCGGGAGACCCAGTACTTC. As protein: CASSSGLAGGRETQYF.

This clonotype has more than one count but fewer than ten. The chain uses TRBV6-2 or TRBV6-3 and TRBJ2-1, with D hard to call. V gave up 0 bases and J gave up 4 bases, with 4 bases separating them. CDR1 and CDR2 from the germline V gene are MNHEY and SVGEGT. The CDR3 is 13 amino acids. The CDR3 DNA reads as TGTGCCAGCAGTTACTCGGGATACAATGAGCAGTTCTTC. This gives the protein CASSYSGYNEQFF.

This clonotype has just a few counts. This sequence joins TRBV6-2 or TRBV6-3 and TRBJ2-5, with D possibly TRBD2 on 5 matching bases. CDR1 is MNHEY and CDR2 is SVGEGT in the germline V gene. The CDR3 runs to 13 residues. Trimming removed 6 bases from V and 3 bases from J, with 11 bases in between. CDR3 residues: CASSLAFKETQYF. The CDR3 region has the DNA TGTGCCAGCAGCCTAGCTTTTAAAGAGACCCAGTACTTC.

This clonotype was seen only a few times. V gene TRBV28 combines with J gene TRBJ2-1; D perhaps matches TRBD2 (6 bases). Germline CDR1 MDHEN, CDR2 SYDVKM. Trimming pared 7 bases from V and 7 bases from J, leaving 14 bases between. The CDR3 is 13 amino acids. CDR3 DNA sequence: TGTGCCAGCACGGGAGACGCGGGGAATGAGCAGTTCTTC. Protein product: CASTGDAGNEQFF.

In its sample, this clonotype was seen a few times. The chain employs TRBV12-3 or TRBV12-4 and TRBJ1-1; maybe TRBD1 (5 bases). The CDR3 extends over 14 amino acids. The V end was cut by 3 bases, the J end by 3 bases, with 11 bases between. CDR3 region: CASSLRGPDTEAFF. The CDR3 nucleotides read TGTGCCAGCAGTTTGAGGGGACCCGACACTGAAGCTTTCTTT.

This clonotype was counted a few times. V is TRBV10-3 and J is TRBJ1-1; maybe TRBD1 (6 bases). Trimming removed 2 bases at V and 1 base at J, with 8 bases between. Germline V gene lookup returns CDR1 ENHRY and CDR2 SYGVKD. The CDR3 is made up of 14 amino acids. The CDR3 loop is CAISETDRNTEAFF. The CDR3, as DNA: TGTGCCATCAGTGAGACGGACAGGAACACTGAAGCTTTCTTT.